This TCR beta chain was obtained from a study of cytomegalovirus exposure and HLA in healthy donors. Primers for the PCR totalled 60 Vbeta and 13 Jbeta. Profiled with immunoSEQ multiplex PCR; TCRdb holds only in-frame clones, not every one. The sample holds approximately 74,000 clones, approximately 75% seen once. Per germline, CDR1 SGHTA and CDR2 FQGNSA. V dropped 4 bases and J dropped 0; count of bases not matched to a gene: 3. The CDR3 runs to 16 residues. This TCR came from a woman aged 40 to 50 in good health and CMV-seronegative. This rearrangement joins TRBV7-2 to TRBJ2-2; TRBD1 matches 9 bases. The sequenced sample consisted of PBMCs. The DNA of the CDR3 is TGTGCCAGCAGCTACCGGACAGGGGCGAACACCGGGGAGCTGTTTTTT. Encoded protein: CASSYRTGANTGELFF.